These 16 T cell receptor beta chains came from one sample sequenced in a study of cytomegalovirus exposure and HLA in healthy donors. Primers: 60 Vbeta forward and 13 Jbeta reverse. Data came from immunoSEQ multiplex PCR; TCRdb stores just in-frame clones and leaves some out. This table has approximately 170,000 clones, roughly 80% appearing once. The sample was PBMCs. The receptors here all came from a male donor in good health and CMV-seronegative.

V is TRBV6-5 and J is TRBJ1-2; 7 nucleotides align to TRBD1. Trimming at V came to 11 bases and at J to 8 bases, leaving 8 bases not matched to a gene. The germline V gene has CDR1 MNHEY and CDR2 SVGAGI. The CDR3 loop spans 11 amino acids. The CDR3 protein is CAASYRGGYTF. The CDR3 DNA is TGTGCCGCGAGCTACAGGGGCGGCTACACCTTC.

The J gene is TRBJ2-3, the V gene TRBV6-1, with 12 bases matching TRBD2. This CDR3 is built from 14 residues. Trimming removed 7 bases from V and 3 bases from J; junction bases left unmatched: 2. Germline V lookup: CDR1 MNHNS, CDR2 SASEGT. Here the CDR3 DNA reads TGTGCCAGCACTAGCGGGGGGGCTACAGATACGCAGTATTTT. This codes for CASTSGGATDTQYF.

The chain joins TRBV5-1 to TRBJ2-1; no reliable D call. The V gene lost 4 bases and the J gene lost 4 bases, with 15 bases spanning the gap. CDR1 SGHRS and CDR2 YFSETQ come from the germline V gene. The CDR3 totals 15 residues. The CDR3 bases are TGCGCCAGCAGCGGATTCGACACCGGATACAATGAGCAGTTCTTC. Translating it yields CASSGFDTGYNEQFF.

CDR3 loop: CASSPTGPGDQPQHF. CDR3 DNA: TGTGCCAGCAGTCCCACAGGCCCAGGGGATCAGCCCCAGCATTTT. The gene calls are TRBV7-9 and TRBJ1-5, with D possibly matching TRBD1 (6 bases). The CDR3 has 15 amino acids. Germline assignment: CDR1 SEHNR and CDR2 FQNEAQ (reference sequence). Between the trimmed V and J ends, which lost 6 bases and 5 bases, there was a span of 17 bases. Full variable domain (remainder filled in from reference TRBV7-9 and TRBJ1-5): DTGVSQNPRHKITKRGQNVTFRCDPISEHNRLYWYRQTLGQGPEFLTYFQNEAQLEKSRLLSDRFSAERPKGSFSTLEIQRTEQGDSAMYLCASSPTGPGDQPQHFGDGTRLSIL.

This rearrangement joins TRBV4-3 to TRBJ2-2; D perhaps matches TRBD2 (6 bases). Per the germline V gene, CDR1 is LGHNA and CDR2 is YSLEER. V shed 1 base and J shed 3 bases, with 15 bases lying between them. The CDR3 length is 17 residues. Here the CDR3 DNA reads TGCGCCAGCAGCCAAGGGACGGAGGGAGCGGACACCGGGGAGCTGTTTTTT. It translates to CASSQGTEGADTGELFF.

This chain links TRBV7-3 with TRBJ2-5; 7 bases fit TRBD2. Germline V CDR1 and CDR2: SGHTA, FQGTGA. This CDR3 has 16 residues. Trimming took 5 bases from V and 7 from J; bases not matched to a gene: 16. As DNA, the CDR3 is TGTGCCAGCAGCCCGGGGGGAACCAGGCGGAGGGGGACCCAGTACTTC. It specifies CASSPGGTRRRGTQYF.

J is TRBJ2-3 and V is TRBV2; 7 bases agree with TRBD1. Germline CDR1 reads SNHLY; CDR2 reads FYNNEI. J gave up 1 base and V 10 bases, and 14 bases lay outside the gene matches. The CDR3 runs to 16 residues. CDR3 protein: CATRQGQLGRTDTQYF. The DNA for the CDR3 is TGTGCCACACGACAGGGCCAGCTTGGGCGCACAGATACGCAGTATTTT.

The chain is built from TRBV10-3 and TRBJ2-2; TRBD2 matches 7 bases. V lost 4 bases to trimming and J lost 3 bases; unmatched junction nucleotides: 5. Germline V gene sequence: CDR1 ENHRY, CDR2 SYGVKD. The CDR3 contains 15 residues. CDR3 bases: TGTGCCATCAGTGGCGGGGGAGGGGACACCGGGGAGCTGTTTTTT. It translates to CAISGGGGDTGELFF.

This chain uses TRBV6-5 with TRBJ1-6; D might be TRBD1 (5 bases). This CDR3 contains 15 residues. Germline V gives CDR1 MNHEY, CDR2 SVGAGI. Trimming left V 0 bases short and J 7 bases short, with 10 bases between. Here the CDR3 DNA reads TGTGCCAGCAGTTACTCCGGGGGAGACAATTCACCCCTCCACTTT. Translating it yields CASSYSGGDNSPLHF.

This clone was counted between two and nine times. The CDR3 protein is CASTQAGGWNTEAFF. The CDR3 DNA follows: TGTGCCAGCACCCAAGCGGGGGGCTGGAACACTGAAGCTTTCTTT. The chain joins TRBV27 to TRBJ1-1; tentatively, D is TRBD1 (6 bases). The CDR3 is 15 amino acids. Trimming stripped 7 bases from V and 1 base from J, with 16 bases between. Germline V gives CDR1 MNHEY, CDR2 SMNVEV (reference sequence).

The V and J genes are TRBV6-5 and TRBJ2-5; D gene unclear. The CDR3 length is 15 residues. V lost 2 bases and J 5 bases, leaving 15 bases between the germline ends. Germline CDR1 and CDR2: MNHEY and SVGAGI. CDR3 sequence (DNA): TGTGCCAGCAGTTACGGCTCCCCTGACGGGGAGACCCAGTACTTC. It translates to CASSYGSPDGETQYF.

This chain links TRBV5-8 with TRBJ2-7, with 12 bases matching TRBD1. This CDR3 has 17 residues. Unmatched junction bases numbered 11, after V lost 4 bases and J lost 3 bases. Germline V gives CDR1 SGHTS, CDR2 YDEGEE. The CDR3 region is CASSPSPGTGGYYEQYF. The CDR3 bases are TGTGCCAGCAGCCCGTCGCCCGGGACAGGGGGCTACTACGAGCAGTACTTC.

The chain joins TRBV30 to TRBJ1-1; TRBD1 matches 7 bases. Germline CDR1 reads GTSNPN; CDR2 reads SVGIG (reference sequence). This CDR3 contains 15 residues. J lost 6 bases, V lost 1 base, and 11 bases had no gene match. The CDR3 region is CAWSALDRVGAEAFF. CDR3 bases: TGTGCCTGGAGTGCCCTCGACAGGGTAGGGGCTGAAGCTTTCTTT. Together with reference TRBV30 and TRBJ1-1, the CDR3 gives the full variable domain: SQTIHQWPATLVQPVGSPLSLECTVEGTSNPNLYWYRQAAGRGLQLLFYSVGIGQISSEVPQNLSASRPQDRQFILSSKKLLLSDSGFYLCAWSALDRVGAEAFFGQGTRLTVV.

The CDR3 protein is CASNRDRDEKLFF. The CDR3 DNA reads as TGTGCCAGCAACCGGGACAGGGACGAAAAACTGTTTTTT. The chain couples TRBV28 to TRBJ1-4, with 9 positions matching TRBD1. This CDR3 comprises 13 residues. The germline gives CDR1 MDHEN, CDR2 SYDVKM. V shed 7 bases and J 8 bases; nucleotides not matched to a gene: 5.

This rearrangement joins TRBV5-4 to TRBJ2-2; 9 nucleotides line up with TRBD2. Germline V CDR1 and CDR2: SGHNT, YYREEE (reference sequence). This CDR3 region has 15 residues. The V and J ends lost 1 base and 4 bases, in that order; junction bases with no gene match: 2. The chain's CDR3 is CASSLNSGSTGELFF. The CDR3, as DNA: TGTGCCAGCAGCTTGAATAGCGGGAGCACCGGGGAGCTGTTTTTT.

This clone is medium-sized. This CDR3 is CASTPLAGSHNEQFF. CDR3 DNA: TGTGCCAGCACCCCACTAGCGGGAAGCCACAATGAGCAGTTCTTC. The genes are TRBV5-4 and TRBJ2-1, with TRBD2 matching 10 bases. Germline CDR1 and CDR2: SGHNT and YYREEE (reference sequence). Trimming took 6 bases from V and 5 from J; bases not matched to a gene: 8. The CDR3 runs 15 residues.